The entry that follows covers one T cell receptor (beta chain) sequence. The data are from a study of response to subunit inactivated influenza vaccine. Trimming removed 5 bases from V and 7 bases from J, with 16 bases in between. From germline, CDR1 is SGHVS and CDR2 FNYEAQ. The CDR3 has 14 amino acids. TCRdb redid the calling of the RT-PCR reads with MiXCR, one entry per CDR3 protein. In the table there are about 800,000 distinct CDR3 sequences, 21% of which are singletons. The starting material was PBMCs from blood, obtained less than 6 days after vaccination. The V gene is TRBV7-6, the J gene TRBJ2-3, with D possibly matching TRBD1 (5 bases). The sequence was collected from a man aged 45 to 65 who received an inactivated influenza vaccine. CDR3 sequence reads: CASSRAQGPYTQYF. CDR3 sequence (DNA): TGTGCCAGCAGCAGAGCGCAGGGTCCATATACGCAGTATTTT.